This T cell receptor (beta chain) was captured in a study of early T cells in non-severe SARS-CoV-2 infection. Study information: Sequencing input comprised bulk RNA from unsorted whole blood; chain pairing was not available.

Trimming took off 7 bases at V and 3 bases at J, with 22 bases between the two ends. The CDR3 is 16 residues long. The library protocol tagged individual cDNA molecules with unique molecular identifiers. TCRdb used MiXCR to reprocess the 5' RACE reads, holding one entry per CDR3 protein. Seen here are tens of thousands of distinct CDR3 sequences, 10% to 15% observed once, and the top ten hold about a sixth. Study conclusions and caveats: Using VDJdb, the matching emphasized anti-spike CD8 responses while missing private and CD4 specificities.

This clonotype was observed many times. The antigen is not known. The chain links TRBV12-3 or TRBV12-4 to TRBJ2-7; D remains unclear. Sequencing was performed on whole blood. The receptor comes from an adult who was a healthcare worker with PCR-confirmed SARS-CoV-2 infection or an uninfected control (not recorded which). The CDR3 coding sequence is TGTGCCAGCACCCCCGGGCCCACAACCAAGAACTACGAGCAGTACTTC. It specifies CASTPGPTTKNYEQYF.